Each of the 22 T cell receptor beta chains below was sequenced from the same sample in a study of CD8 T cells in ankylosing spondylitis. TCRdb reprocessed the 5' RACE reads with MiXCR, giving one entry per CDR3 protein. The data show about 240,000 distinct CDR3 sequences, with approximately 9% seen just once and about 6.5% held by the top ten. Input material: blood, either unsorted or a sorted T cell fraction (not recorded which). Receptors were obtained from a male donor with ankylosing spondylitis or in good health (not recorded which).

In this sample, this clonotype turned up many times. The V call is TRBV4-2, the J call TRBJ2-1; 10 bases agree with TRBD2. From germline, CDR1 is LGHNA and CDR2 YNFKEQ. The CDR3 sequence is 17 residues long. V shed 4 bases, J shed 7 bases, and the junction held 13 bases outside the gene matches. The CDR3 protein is CASSPTTSGTTWNEQFF. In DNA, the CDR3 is TGTGCCAGCAGCCCCACTACTAGCGGGACAACGTGGAATGAGCAGTTCTTC.

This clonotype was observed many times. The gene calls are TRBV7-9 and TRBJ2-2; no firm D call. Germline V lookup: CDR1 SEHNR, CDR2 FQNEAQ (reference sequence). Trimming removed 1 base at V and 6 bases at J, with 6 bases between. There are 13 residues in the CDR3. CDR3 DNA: TGTGCCAGCAGCTTAGGGGGTTCCGGGGAGCTGTTTTTT. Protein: CASSLGGSGELFF.

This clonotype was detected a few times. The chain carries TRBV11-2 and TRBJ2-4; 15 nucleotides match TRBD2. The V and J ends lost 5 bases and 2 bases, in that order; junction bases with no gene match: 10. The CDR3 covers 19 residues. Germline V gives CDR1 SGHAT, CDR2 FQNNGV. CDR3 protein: CASSPGLAGGFITKNIQYF. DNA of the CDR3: TGTGCCAGCAGCCCCGGACTAGCGGGAGGGTTTATAACCAAAAACATTCAGTACTTC.

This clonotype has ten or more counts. This CDR3 is CASSLVLGNTQYF. In nucleotides, the CDR3 is TGTGCCAGCAGTCTGGTACTGGGAAATACGCAGTATTTT. The chain carries TRBV12-3 or TRBV12-4 and TRBJ2-3, with D unresolved. Trimming took off 5 bases at V and 7 bases at J, with 13 bases between the two ends. This CDR3 region has 13 residues.

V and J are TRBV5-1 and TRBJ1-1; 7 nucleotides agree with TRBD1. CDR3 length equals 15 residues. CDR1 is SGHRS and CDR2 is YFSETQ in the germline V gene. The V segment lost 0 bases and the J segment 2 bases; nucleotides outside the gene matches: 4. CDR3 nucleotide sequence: TGCGCCAGCAGCTTGGGACAGGGAGGTAACACTGAAGCTTTCTTT. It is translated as CASSLGQGGNTEAFF.

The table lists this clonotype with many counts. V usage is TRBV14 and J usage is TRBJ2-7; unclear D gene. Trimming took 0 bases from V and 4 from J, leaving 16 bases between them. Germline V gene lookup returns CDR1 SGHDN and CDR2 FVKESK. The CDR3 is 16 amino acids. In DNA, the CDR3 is TGTGCCAGCAGCCAAGATTTCACCAAGTTCCTATACGAGCAGTACTTC. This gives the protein CASSQDFTKFLYEQYF.

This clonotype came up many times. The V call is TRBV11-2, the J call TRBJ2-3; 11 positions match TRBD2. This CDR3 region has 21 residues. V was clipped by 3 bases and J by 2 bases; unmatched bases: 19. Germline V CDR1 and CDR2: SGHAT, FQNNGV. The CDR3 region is CASSFLTGTSGTGWDTDTQYF. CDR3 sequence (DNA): TGTGCCAGCAGCTTTCTGACCGGGACTAGCGGCACTGGGTGGGACACAGATACGCAGTATTTT.

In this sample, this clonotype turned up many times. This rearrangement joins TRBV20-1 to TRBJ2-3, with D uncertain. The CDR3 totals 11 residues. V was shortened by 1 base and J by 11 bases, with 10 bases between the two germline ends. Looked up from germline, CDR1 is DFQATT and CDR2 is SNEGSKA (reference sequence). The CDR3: CSARGGTKQYF. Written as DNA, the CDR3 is TGCAGTGCTAGAGGGGGTACGAAGCAGTATTTT.

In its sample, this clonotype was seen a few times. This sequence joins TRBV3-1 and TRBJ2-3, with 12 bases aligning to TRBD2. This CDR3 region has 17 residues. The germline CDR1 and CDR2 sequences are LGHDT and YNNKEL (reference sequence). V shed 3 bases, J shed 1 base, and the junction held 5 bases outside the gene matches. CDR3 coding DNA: TGTGCCAGCAGCCACAACAGACTAGCGGGGGGCACAGATACGCAGTATTTT. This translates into CASSHNRLAGGTDTQYF.

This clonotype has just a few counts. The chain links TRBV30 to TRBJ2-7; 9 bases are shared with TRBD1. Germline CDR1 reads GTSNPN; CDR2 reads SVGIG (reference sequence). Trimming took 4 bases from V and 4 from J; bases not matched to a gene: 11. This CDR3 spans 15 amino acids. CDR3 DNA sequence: TGTGCCTGGATTTCGCGGGGGACAGGGCTTTACGAGCAGTACTTC. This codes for CAWISRGTGLYEQYF.

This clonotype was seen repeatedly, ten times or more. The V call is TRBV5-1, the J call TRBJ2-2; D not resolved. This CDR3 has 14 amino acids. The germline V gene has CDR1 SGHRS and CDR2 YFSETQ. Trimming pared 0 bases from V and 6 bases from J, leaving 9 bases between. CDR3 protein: CASSLDTAAGELFF. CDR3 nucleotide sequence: TGCGCCAGCAGCTTGGACACCGCAGCCGGGGAGCTGTTTTTT.

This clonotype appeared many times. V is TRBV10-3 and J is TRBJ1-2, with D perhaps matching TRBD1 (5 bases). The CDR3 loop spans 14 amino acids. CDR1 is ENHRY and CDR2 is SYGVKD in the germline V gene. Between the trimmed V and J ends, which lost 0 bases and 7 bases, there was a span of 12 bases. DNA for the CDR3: TGTGCCATCAGTGAGTCGAGCCAGGGCGGTGGCTACACCTTC. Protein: CAISESSQGGGYTF.

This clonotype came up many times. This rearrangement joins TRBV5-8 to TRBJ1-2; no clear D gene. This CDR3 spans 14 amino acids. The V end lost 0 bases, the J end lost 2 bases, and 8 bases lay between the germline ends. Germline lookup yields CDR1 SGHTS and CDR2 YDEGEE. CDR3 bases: TGTGCCAGCAGCTTGGTTATGAAAAACTATGGCTACACCTTC. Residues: CASSLVMKNYGYTF.

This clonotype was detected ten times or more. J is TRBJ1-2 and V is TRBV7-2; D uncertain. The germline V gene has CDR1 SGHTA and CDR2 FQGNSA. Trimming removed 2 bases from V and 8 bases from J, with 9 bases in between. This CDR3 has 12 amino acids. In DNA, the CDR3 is TGTGCCAGCAGCTTAAGATTGAACGGCTACACCTTC. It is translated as CASSLRLNGYTF.

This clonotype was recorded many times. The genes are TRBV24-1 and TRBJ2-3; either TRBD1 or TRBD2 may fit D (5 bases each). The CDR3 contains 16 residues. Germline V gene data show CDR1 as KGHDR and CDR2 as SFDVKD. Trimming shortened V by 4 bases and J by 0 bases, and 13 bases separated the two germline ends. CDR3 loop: CATSDSGTISTDTQYF. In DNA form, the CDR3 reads TGTGCCACCAGTGACTCCGGGACGATTAGCACAGATACGCAGTATTTT.

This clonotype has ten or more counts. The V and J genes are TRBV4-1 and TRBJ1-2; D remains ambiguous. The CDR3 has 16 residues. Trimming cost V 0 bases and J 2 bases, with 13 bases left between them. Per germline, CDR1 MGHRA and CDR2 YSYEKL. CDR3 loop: CASSQDRRTGNYGYTF. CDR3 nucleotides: TGCGCCAGCAGCCAAGATCGAAGGACGGGAAACTATGGCTACACCTTC.

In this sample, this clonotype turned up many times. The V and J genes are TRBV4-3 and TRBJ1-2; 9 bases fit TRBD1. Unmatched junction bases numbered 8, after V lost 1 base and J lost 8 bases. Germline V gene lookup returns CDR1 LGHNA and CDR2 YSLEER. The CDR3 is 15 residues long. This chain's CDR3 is CASSQGRDRGYGYTF. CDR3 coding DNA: TGCGCCAGCAGCCAAGGGCGAGACAGGGGGTACGGCTACACCTTC.

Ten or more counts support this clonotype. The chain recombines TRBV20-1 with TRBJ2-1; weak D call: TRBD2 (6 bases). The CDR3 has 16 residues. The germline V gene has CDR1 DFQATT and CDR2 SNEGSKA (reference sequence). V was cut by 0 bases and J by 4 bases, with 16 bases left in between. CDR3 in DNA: TGCAGTGCTAGAGATCTGTCAGCGGGTCGGTACAATGAGCAGTTCTTC. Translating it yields CSARDLSAGRYNEQFF.

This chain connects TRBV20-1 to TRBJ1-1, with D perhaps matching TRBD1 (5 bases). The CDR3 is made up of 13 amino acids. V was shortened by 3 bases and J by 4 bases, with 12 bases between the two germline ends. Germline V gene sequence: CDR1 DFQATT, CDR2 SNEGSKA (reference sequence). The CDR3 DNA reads TGCAGTGCTAGCCGGCAGGGATTCACTGAAGCTTTCTTT. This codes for CSASRQGFTEAFF.

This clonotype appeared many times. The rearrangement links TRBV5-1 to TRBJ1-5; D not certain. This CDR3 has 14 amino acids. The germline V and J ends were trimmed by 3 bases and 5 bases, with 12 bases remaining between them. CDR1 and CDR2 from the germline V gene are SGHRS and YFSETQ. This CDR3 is CASSWSPDDQPQHF. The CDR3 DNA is TGCGCCAGCAGCTGGTCCCCCGACGATCAGCCCCAGCATTTT.

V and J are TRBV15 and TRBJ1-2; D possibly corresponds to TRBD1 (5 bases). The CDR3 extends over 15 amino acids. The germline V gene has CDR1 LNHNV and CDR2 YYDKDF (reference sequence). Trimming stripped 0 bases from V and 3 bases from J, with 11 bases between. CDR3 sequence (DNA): TGTGCCACCAGCAGAGATGCCCGGGGCGACTATGGCTACACCTTC. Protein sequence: CATSRDARGDYGYTF.

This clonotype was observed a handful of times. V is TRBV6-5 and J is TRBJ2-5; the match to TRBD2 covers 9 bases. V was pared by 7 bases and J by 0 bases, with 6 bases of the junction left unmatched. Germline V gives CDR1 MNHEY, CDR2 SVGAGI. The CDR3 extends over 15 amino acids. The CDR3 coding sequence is TGTGCCAGCACTTATAGCGGGGGCTACCAAGAGACCCAGTACTTC. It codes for CASTYSGGYQETQYF.